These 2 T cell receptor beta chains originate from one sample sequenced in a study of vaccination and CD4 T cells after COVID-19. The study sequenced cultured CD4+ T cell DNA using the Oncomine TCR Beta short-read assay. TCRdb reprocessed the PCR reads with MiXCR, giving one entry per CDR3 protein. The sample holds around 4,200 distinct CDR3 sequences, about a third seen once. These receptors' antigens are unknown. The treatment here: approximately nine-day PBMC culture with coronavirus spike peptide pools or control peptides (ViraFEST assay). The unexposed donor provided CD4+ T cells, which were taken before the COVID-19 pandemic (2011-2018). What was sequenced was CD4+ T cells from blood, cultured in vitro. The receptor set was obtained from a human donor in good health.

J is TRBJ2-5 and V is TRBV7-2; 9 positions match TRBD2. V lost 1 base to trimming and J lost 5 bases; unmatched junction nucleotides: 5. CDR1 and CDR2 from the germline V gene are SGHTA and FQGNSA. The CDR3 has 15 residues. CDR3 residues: CASSLVLAGFETQYF. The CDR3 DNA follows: TGTGCCAGCAGCTTAGTTCTAGCGGGGTTCGAGACCCAGTACTTC.

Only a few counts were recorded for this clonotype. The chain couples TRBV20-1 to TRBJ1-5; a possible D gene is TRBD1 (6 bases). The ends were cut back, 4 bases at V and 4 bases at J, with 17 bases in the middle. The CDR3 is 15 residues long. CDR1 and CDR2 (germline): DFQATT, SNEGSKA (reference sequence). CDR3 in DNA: TGCAGTGCTACGCGACAGGCCTCCTTTAATCAGCCCCAGCATTTT. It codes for CSATRQASFNQPQHF.